This T cell receptor (beta chain) was sequenced in a study of blood T cell repertoires in COVID-19 (dated by TCRdb to about 2020). As for the study more broadly: Samples from collaborators originated in the United States, Italy and Spain and spanned both the acute and convalescent phases of COVID-19. The dataset comprised deeply sampled blood TCRbeta repertoires from subjects exposed to, actively infected with, or recovered from COVID-19. Samples were obtained from the ongoing ImmuneRACE study (first 160 participants) and from about 1,300 subjects provided by 6 global collaborators. The material from the prospective study consisted of cDNA or gDNA derived from T cells, B-cell-depleted T cells, or PBMCs. HLA class I and class II types, where available, came from metadata supplied by the sample provider rather than from assay-based typing. The repertoires were made available in a free public database intended to serve as a resource for research on the immune response to SARS-CoV-2. The sample metadata nearly always contained a de-identified subject ID, COVID-19 status, age in years and sex. Study-level results and caveats: Clinical and demographic metadata were provided uncurated, with the amount varying by source and participant.

Collaborating institutions collected whole blood in K2EDTA tubes following their own protocols. Collaborator samples were shipped for TCRbeta analysis as frozen whole blood, isolated PBMCs, or DNA extracted from either sample type. Worth noting for this clone: Which antigen it targets is not known. No quality values exist for individual bases; no much larger clone is one base distant.

TCRbeta CDR3 regions were amplified from genomic DNA by means of the immunoSEQ Assay, a bias-controlled multiplex PCR. Per the authors' processing: The number of nucleated cells in each sample was estimated by amplification of reference gene primers within the assay. Sequence reads were collapsed and filtered to measure the absolute abundance of every unique TCRbeta CDR3 rearrangement. Productive Simpson clonality was computed per sample as the square root of Simpson's diversity index over productive rearrangements. As stored in TCRdb, this immuneACCESS dataset retains in-frame rearrangements with V and J assigned. A fraction of the clones does not appear; measured against another copy, unresolved V genes explain less than half of the discrepancy, and the remainder lacks a known reason. V, J and clone size derive from that table, while D and trimming were established from the DNA sequence. The sample table records more than 65,000 clones; 82% of these occur just once. The top ten clones comprise about a third of the sample.

This sequence originates from a woman aged 65 to 85 with acute or convalescent COVID-19. The sample consisted of peripheral blood.

The base sequence is TGCAGCGTTCGGACAGGCAATAATCAGCCCCAGCATTTT. This gives the protein CSVRTGNNQPQHF. The chain employs TRBV29-1 and TRBJ1-5, with TRBD1 matching 7 junction bases. Sequences SQVTM (CDR1) and ANQGSEA (CDR2) are obtained from the germline V gene. The germline V end is reduced by 5 bases and the J end by 4 bases; junction bases left unmatched: 5. The CDR3, cysteine through phenylalanine, is 13 amino acids long. CDR3 DNA only is kept here, 39 bases in frame from base 1.